This entry lists 23 T cell receptor beta chains sequenced from one sample in a study of CD8+CD57+ T cells in acquired aplastic anemia. TCR beta VDJ combinations and CDR3 sequences were profiled from genomic DNA. TCRdb analysed the reads with MiXCR anew, one entry per CDR3 protein. Seen here are approximately 170,000 distinct CDR3 sequences, about 60% observed once, and the top ten hold under 50%. Specimen: sorted CD4+, CD8+, or CD8+CD57+ T cells (not recorded which) from PBMCs. These receptors were obtained from a human donor in good health.

The rearrangement joins TRBV10-2 to TRBJ1-2; TRBD1 might be the D (5 bases). The CDR3 is 14 amino acids. The germline V gene encodes CDR1 WSHSY and CDR2 SAAADI. The V end lost 6 bases, the J end lost 5 bases, and 16 bases lay between the germline ends. CDR3 sequence: CASRPRGDGYGYTF. The CDR3 DNA is TGCGCCAGCAGGCCGCGCGGGGACGGGTATGGCTACACCTTC.

The rearrangement links TRBV25-1 to TRBJ2-7, with a possible D match to TRBD1 (5 bases). Germline CDR1 MGHDK, CDR2 SYGVNS. Trimming removed 4 bases from V and 2 bases from J, with 15 bases in between. The CDR3 length is 15 residues. The CDR3 DNA reads as TGTGCCAGCAGTGGCAGGGTTGCCTTCGCCTACGAGCAGTACTTC. Encoded protein: CASSGRVAFAYEQYF.

The CDR3 sequence: CASSLPGSYYGYTF. CDR3 nucleotide sequence: TGTGCCAGCAGCCTGCCTGGCAGCTACTATGGCTACACCTTC. V is TRBV11-2 and J is TRBJ1-2; D not certain. In germline, CDR1 is SGHAT, CDR2 FQNNGV. Trimming removed 5 bases at V and 3 bases at J, with 13 bases between. The CDR3 consists of 14 residues.

With regard to this clonotype: No DNA is shown, since the ends of the CDR3 on it are uncertain; the CDR3 is the one TCRdb lists. The chain joins TRBV7-6 to TRBJ2-7; the DNA was not compared with TRBD2, the D call given in the table. The germline V gene has CDR1 SGHVS and CDR2 FNYEAQ. Inclusive of both ends, the CDR3 amounts to 21 amino acids. CDR3: CASSFYICSARDRRREYEQYF.

This clonotype was seen repeatedly, ten times or more. The chain links TRBV7-9 to TRBJ2-2; possible D gene TRBD1, 6 bases. This CDR3 contains 17 residues. V lost 2 bases to trimming and J lost 2 bases, with 15 bases between them. CDR1 and CDR2 from the germline V gene are SEHNR and FQNEAQ (reference sequence). CDR3 protein: CASSLRSRQENTGELFF. The DNA for the CDR3 is TGTGCCAGCAGCTTACGGTCTAGACAGGAAAACACCGGGGAGCTGTTTTTT.

This rearrangement joins TRBV5-1 to TRBJ2-3, with D hard to call. V gave up 4 bases and J gave up 3 bases, with 12 bases separating them. Looked up from germline, CDR1 is SGHRS and CDR2 is YFSETQ. CDR3 length: 14 residues. The CDR3 region is CASSEALGTDTQYF. CDR3 in DNA: TGCGCCAGCAGCGAGGCGTTGGGGACAGATACGCAGTATTTT.

The V call is TRBV29-1, the J call TRBJ1-5, with TRBD1 as a possible D gene (5 bases). Trimming removed 6 bases at V and 7 bases at J, with 16 bases between. The germline CDR1 and CDR2 sequences are SQVTM and ANQGSEA. The CDR3 runs to 13 residues. DNA for the CDR3: TGCAGCGTGGAATGGGACCCGGGGCAGCCCCAGCATTTT. It yields the protein CSVEWDPGQPQHF.

The chain couples TRBV12-3 or TRBV12-4 to TRBJ1-2, with D possibly matching TRBD1 (6 bases). Trimming took off 6 bases at V and 13 bases at J, with 9 bases between the two ends. The CDR3 covers 9 residues. The CDR3 sequence: CASRQGSTF. The CDR3 nucleotides are TGTGCCAGCAGACAGGGAAGCACCTTC.

The chain couples TRBV5-6 to TRBJ2-7, with 8 bases fitting TRBD2. The V gene's germline CDR1 is SGHDT and CDR2 YYEEEE. Trimming cost V 4 bases and J 1 base; bases outside gene matches: 7. CDR3 length: 15 amino acids. The DNA for the CDR3 is TGTGCCAGCAGCCGAGGGAGCGGGAGATCCTACGAGCAGTACTTC. Translated, it gives CASSRGSGRSYEQYF.

This sequence joins TRBV24-1 and TRBJ2-6; tentatively, D is TRBD1 (5 bases). This CDR3 is 15 amino acids long. Germline V lookup: CDR1 KGHDR, CDR2 SFDVKD. V lost 7 bases, J lost 0 bases, and 9 bases lay in between. CDR3 residues: CATSVQGSGANVLTF. For the CDR3, the DNA is TGTGCCACCAGCGTTCAGGGCTCTGGGGCCAACGTCCTGACTTTC.

This rearrangement joins TRBV20-1 to TRBJ2-3; 8 nucleotides align to TRBD2. V was clipped by 5 bases and J by 0 bases; unmatched bases: 7. Germline V gene data show CDR1 as DFQATT and CDR2 as SNEGSKA (reference sequence). CDR3 length: 15 residues. The CDR3 spells CSAEDLAGSTDTQYF. CDR3 nucleotide sequence: TGCAGTGCTGAAGATCTAGCGGGTAGCACAGATACGCAGTATTTT.

V and J are TRBV7-6 and TRBJ2-7; 11 bases align to TRBD2. Trimming at V came to 5 bases and at J to 1 base, leaving 7 bases not matched to a gene. The germline V gene has CDR1 SGHVS and CDR2 FNYEAQ. This CDR3 comprises 16 residues. Here the CDR3 reads CASSHTGTSGSYEQYF. For the CDR3, the DNA is TGTGCCAGCAGCCACACCGGGACTAGCGGTTCCTACGAGCAGTACTTC. The full variable domain, completed using reference TRBV7-6 and TRBJ2-7, is GAGVSQSPRYKVTKRGQDVALRCDPISGHVSLYWYRQALGQGPEFLTYFNYEAQQDKSGLPNDRFSAERPEGSISTLTIQRTEQRDSAMYRCASSHTGTSGSYEQYFGPGTRLTVT.

The V call is TRBV7-9, the J call TRBJ2-1; D perhaps matches TRBD2 (5 bases). Trimming pared 4 bases from V and 5 bases from J, leaving 15 bases between. The length of the CDR3 is 15 residues. Germline values: CDR1 SEHNR, CDR2 FQNEAQ (reference sequence). The CDR3 loop reads CASSSPSLVNNEQFF. The CDR3, as DNA: TGTGCCAGCAGCTCCCCCTCACTAGTAAACAATGAGCAGTTCTTC.

This sequence joins TRBV20-1 and TRBJ2-1, with 12 bases identical to TRBD2. CDR1 is DFQATT and CDR2 is SNEGSKA in the germline V gene (reference sequence). The CDR3 extends over 16 amino acids. V lost 1 base to trimming and J lost 3 bases; unmatched junction nucleotides: 4. The CDR3 DNA follows: TGCAGTGCTAGAGTGAGACTAGCGGGGGTCTACAATGAGCAGTTCTTC. Translating it yields CSARVRLAGVYNEQFF.

The chain uses TRBV20-1 and TRBJ2-7, with 11 bases that match TRBD2. The CDR3 covers 13 residues. The ends lost 5 bases at V and 6 bases at J; junction bases unmatched: 6. Germline V CDR1 and CDR2: DFQATT, SNEGSKA (reference sequence). The CDR3 loop is CSAELAGVPEQYF. The CDR3 DNA reads as TGCAGTGCTGAACTAGCGGGAGTACCCGAGCAGTACTTC.

The rearrangement uses TRBV11-3 and TRBJ2-7, with 8 bases lining up with TRBD1. The CDR3 spans 14 residues. Germline V gives CDR1 SGHNT, CDR2 YENEEA. V lost 5 bases to trimming and J lost 6 bases; unmatched junction nucleotides: 9. The CDR3 spells CASSPGQGPSEQYF. In DNA form, the CDR3 reads TGTGCCAGCAGCCCAGGACAGGGACCCTCCGAGCAGTACTTC.

This clonotype was picked up many times. The V gene is TRBV9, the J gene TRBJ2-1, with D perhaps given as TRBD1 or TRBD2 (5 bases each). This CDR3 is built from 14 residues. The V gene's germline CDR1 is SGDLS and CDR2 YYNGEE. V gave up 7 bases and J gave up 4 bases, with 15 bases separating them. The CDR3, as DNA: TGTGCCAGCGGTACCGGGACGGATTACAATGAGCAGTTCTTC. Its translation: CASGTGTDYNEQFF.

This CDR3 is CASSRLAGREQYF. In DNA, the CDR3 is TGTGCCAGCAGTCGCCTCGCTGGGCGCGAGCAGTACTTC. The chain employs TRBV6-6 and TRBJ2-7; D is unclear. Trimming left V 5 bases short and J 6 bases short, with 14 bases between. Per the germline V gene, CDR1 is MNHNY and CDR2 is SVGAGI (reference sequence). The CDR3 extends over 13 amino acids.

On this clonotype itself: A read error may account for a junction end that differs from germline. The chain carries TRBV10-3 and TRBJ2-5; perhaps D is TRBD1 or TRBD2 (5 bases each). The CDR3 runs to 13 residues. Per germline, CDR1 ENHRY and CDR2 SYGVKD. The chain's CDR3 is CAISDRVGETKYF. The CDR3 coding sequence is TGTGCCATCAGTGACAGGGTAGGGGAGACCAAGTACTTC.

This clonotype occurred many times. The rearrangement joins TRBV12-3 or TRBV12-4 to TRBJ2-3; D is possibly TRBD1 (6 bases). V was trimmed by 5 bases and J by 4 bases, leaving 13 bases between them. The CDR3 length is 14 residues. The DNA of the CDR3 is TGTGCCAGCAGTATCCTCGGACAGTCAGATACGCAGTATTTT. It specifies CASSILGQSDTQYF.

The rearrangement uses TRBV10-3 and TRBJ1-1, with D tentatively TRBD1 (5 bases). Germline V lookup: CDR1 ENHRY, CDR2 SYGVKD. Trimming shortened V by 2 bases and J by 4 bases, and 11 bases separated the two germline ends. The CDR3 loop spans 14 amino acids. CDR3 region: CAISESRAGTEAFF. For the CDR3, the DNA is TGTGCCATCAGTGAGAGCAGGGCAGGCACTGAAGCTTTCTTT.

With regard to this clonotype: A read error may explain this, as a much larger clone is one base away. The J gene is TRBJ2-2, the V gene TRBV6-4; D perhaps matches TRBD2 (5 bases). Germline CDR1 is MRHNA and CDR2 is SNTAGT. The CDR3 totals 14 residues. V lost 6 bases and J lost 4, with 12 bases in between. The CDR3 DNA is TGTGCCAGCAGCCCTGGACTGGGCACCGGGGAGCTGTTTTTT. Residues: CASSPGLGTGELFF.

The DNA of the CDR3 is TGTGCCAGCAGCTTAGACTCATTAGGACAGCTAAGAAAAGCTTTCTTT. Amino acid sequence: CASSLDSLGQLRKAFF. The V call is TRBV7-9, the J call TRBJ1-1; TRBD1 might be the D (6 bases). V was trimmed by 1 base and J by 9 bases, leaving 21 bases between them. Germline CDR1 reads SEHNR; CDR2 reads FQNEAQ (reference sequence). The CDR3 runs 16 residues.